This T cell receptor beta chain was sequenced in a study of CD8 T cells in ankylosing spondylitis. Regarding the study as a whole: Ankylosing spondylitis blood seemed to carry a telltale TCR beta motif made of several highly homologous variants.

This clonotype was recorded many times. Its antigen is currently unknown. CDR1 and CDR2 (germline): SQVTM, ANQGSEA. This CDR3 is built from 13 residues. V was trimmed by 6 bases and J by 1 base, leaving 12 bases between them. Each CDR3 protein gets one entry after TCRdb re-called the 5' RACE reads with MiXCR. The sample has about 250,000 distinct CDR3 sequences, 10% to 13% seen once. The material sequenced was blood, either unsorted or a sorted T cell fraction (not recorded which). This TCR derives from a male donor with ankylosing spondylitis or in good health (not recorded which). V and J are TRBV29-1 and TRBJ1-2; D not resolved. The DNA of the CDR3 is TGCAGCGTGAACCAGGAGTTTAACTATGGCTACACCTTC. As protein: CSVNQEFNYGYTF.